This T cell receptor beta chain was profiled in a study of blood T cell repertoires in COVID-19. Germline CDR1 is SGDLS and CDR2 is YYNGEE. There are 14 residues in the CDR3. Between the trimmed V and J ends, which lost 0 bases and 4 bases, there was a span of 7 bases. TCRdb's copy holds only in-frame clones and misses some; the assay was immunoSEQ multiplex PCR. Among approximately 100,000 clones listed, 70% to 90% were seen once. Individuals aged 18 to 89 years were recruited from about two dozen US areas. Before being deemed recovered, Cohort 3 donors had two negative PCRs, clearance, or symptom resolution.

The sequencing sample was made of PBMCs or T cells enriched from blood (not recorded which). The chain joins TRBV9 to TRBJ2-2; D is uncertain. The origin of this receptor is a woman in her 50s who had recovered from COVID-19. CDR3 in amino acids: CASSVASSTGELFF. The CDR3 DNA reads TGTGCCAGCAGCGTAGCTTCGAGCACCGGGGAGCTGTTTTTT.